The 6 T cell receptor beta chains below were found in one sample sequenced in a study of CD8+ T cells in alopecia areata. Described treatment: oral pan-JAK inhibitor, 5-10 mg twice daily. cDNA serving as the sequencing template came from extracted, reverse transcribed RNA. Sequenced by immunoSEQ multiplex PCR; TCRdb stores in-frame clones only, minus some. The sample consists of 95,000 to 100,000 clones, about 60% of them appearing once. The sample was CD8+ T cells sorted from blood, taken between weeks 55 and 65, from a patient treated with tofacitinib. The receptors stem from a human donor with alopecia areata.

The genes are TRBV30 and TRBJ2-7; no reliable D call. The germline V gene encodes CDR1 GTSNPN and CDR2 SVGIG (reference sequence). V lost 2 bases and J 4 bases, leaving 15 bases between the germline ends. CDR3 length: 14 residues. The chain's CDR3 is CAWSTLGSKYEQYF. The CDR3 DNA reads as TGTGCCTGGAGTACCCTGGGAAGTAAGTACGAGCAGTACTTC.

The CDR3 spells CASSLAPGAKNEQFF. In nucleotides, the CDR3 is TGTGCCAGCAGCTTAGCGCCAGGGGCGAAGAATGAGCAGTTCTTC. The rearrangement links TRBV7-8 to TRBJ2-1, with D possibly being TRBD1 (6 bases). The CDR3 has 15 amino acids. V lost 0 bases to trimming and J lost 7 bases, with 13 bases between them. Per the germline V gene, CDR1 is SGHVS and CDR2 is FQNEAQ.

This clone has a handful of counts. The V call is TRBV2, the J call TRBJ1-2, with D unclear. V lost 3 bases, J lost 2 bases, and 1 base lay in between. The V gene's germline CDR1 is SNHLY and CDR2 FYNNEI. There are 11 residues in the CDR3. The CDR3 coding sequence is TGTGCCAGCAGTGACAACTATGGCTACACCTTC. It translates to CASSDNYGYTF.

CDR3 sequence: CASSLSASGGYNEQFF. In nucleotides, the CDR3 is TGTGCCAGCAGCTTATCAGCTAGCGGGGGGTACAATGAGCAGTTCTTC. V usage is TRBV7-3 and J usage is TRBJ2-1, with 11 bases fitting TRBD2. Germline loops: CDR1 SGHTA, CDR2 FQGTGA. The CDR3 is made up of 16 amino acids. The trim removed 2 bases at V and 4 bases at J, leaving 4 bases unmatched.

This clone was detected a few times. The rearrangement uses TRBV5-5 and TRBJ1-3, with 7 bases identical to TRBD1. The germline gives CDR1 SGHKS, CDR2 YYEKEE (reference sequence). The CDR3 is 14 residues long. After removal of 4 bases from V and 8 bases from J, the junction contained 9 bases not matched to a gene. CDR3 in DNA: TGTGCCAGCAGCCGAACAGGGGCCCTAGACACCATATATTTT. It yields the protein CASSRTGALDTIYF.

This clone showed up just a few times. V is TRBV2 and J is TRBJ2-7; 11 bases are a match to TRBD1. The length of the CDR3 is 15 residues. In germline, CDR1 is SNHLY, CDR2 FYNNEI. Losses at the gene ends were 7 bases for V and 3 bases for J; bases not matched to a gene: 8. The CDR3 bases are TGTGCCAGCAAGGGGACAGGGGGTCCAGTCTACGAGCAGTACTTC. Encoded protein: CASKGTGGPVYEQYF.